Sequencing of this T cell receptor (beta chain) was carried out in a study of patients with pleural tuberculosis. For this clonotype: Germline is not matched at one junction end, which may reflect a read error.

This CDR3 region has 13 residues. CDR1 and CDR2 from the germline V gene are SGHNT and YENEEA. TCRdb called the reads again in MiXCR, with one record for every CDR3 protein. This sample has just under 30,000 distinct CDR3 sequences; 15% to 20% occur once, and the top ten carry about 4%. V gene TRBV11-3 combines with J gene TRBJ1-1; perhaps TRBD1 as D (5 bases). The TCR comes from a human donor with pleural tuberculosis. The sequencing input was peripheral blood. The CDR3 region is CASSPGRGGEALF. CDR3 DNA: TGTGCCAGCAGCCCTGGCCGGGGGGGTGAAGCTTTGTTT.